Detailed here is one TCR beta chain. Its antigen is unknown. Other nucleotide sequences in the sample specify the same CDR3. Assay used: immunoSEQ multiplex PCR; TCRdb lists only in-frame clones, some missing. Here the sample spans about 2.4 million clones, 93% being singletons. The sample belongs to a study of shared clonotypes between healthy human individuals. Study-wide context: CD4 naive and memory got three plates each, CD8 naive two, CD8 memory one. Overall study findings and caveats: Naive subsets, compared against memory subsets, generally had larger estimated richness values. Clonotype sharing among donors likely depends on sequencing depth.

This CDR3 comprises 13 residues. Germline CDR1 and CDR2: SGDLS and YYNGEE. Trimming removed 3 bases from V and 4 bases from J, with 8 bases in between. Input material: naive CD4+ T cells from PBMCs. Specified subset: CD45RA+ positively selected. This chain joins TRBV9 and TRBJ2-1; D assignment may be TRBD1 or TRBD2 (5 bases each). The receptor was isolated from a man aged 18 to 30 in good health. Some clones in this sample may be carry-over from other donors' samples. The chain's CDR3 is CASSGGPYNEQFF. The CDR3 DNA reads TGTGCCAGCAGCGGGGGACCTTACAATGAGCAGTTCTTC.